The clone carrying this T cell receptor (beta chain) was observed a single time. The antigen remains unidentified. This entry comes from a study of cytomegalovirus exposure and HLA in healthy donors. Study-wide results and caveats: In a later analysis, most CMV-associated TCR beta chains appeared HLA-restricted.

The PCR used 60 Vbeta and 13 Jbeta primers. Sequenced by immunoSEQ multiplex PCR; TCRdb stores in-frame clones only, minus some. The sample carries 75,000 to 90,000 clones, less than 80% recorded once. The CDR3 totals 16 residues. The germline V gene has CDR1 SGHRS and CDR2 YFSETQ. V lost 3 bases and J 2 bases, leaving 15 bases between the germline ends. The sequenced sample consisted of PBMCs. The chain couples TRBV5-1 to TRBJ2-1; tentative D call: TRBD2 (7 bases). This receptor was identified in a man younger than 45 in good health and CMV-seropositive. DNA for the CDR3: TGCGCCAGCAGCTCAGGGGCGGGGGAAGCCTACAATGAGCAGTTCTTC. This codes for CASSSGAGEAYNEQFF.